Below are 17 T cell receptor beta chains sequenced from a single sample in a study of cytomegalovirus exposure and HLA in healthy donors. Primers for the PCR totalled 60 Vbeta and 13 Jbeta. The protocol was immunoSEQ multiplex PCR, while the TCRdb copy is restricted to in-frame clones and leaves out a portion. The sample carries more than 85,000 clones, roughly 80% recorded once. The sample taken for sequencing was PBMCs. The receptors originated from a female donor in good health and CMV-seronegative.

This clone occurred once. J is TRBJ1-1 and V is TRBV4-1; the D is unclear. V lost 0 bases and J 10 bases, leaving 15 bases between the germline ends. Germline V gene lookup returns CDR1 MGHRA and CDR2 YSYEKL. This CDR3 has 14 residues. CDR3 sequence: CASSQDGSGGRAFF. CDR3 DNA: TGCGCCAGCAGCCAAGATGGGTCGGGTGGGAGAGCTTTCTTT.

The chain carries TRBV5-1 and TRBJ2-7, with D possibly being TRBD2 (6 bases). CDR1 and CDR2 (germline): SGHRS, YFSETQ. Trimming removed 4 bases from V and 1 base from J, with 12 bases in between. This CDR3 has 14 amino acids. The CDR3 region has the DNA TGCGCCAGCAGCCCAGGCGGGGTTTCCTACGAGCAGTACTTC. It codes for CASSPGGVSYEQYF.

This chain connects TRBV6-7 to TRBJ1-5, with TRBD1 identical over 10 bases. TRBV6-7 is sorted into the ORF group, with uncertain function. With 4 bases clipped from V and 5 bases from J, the junction kept 8 bases outside the gene matches. This CDR3 comprises 16 residues. The CDR3 DNA reads TGTGCCAGCAGTTTTCGCCGGGACAGGGGTGATCAGCCCCAGCATTTT. It specifies CASSFRRDRGDQPQHF.

In its sample, this clone was seen once. This chain joins TRBV7-2 and TRBJ2-3, with TRBD2 identical over 8 bases. Trimming cost V 5 bases and J 2 bases; bases outside gene matches: 9. In germline, CDR1 is SGHTA, CDR2 FQGNSA. The CDR3 has 16 residues. For the CDR3, the DNA is TGTGCCAGCAGCCGGATGTCTAGCGGGCTCACAGATACGCAGTATTTT. Its translation is CASSRMSSGLTDTQYF.

The chain recombines TRBV2 with TRBJ1-2; no firm D call. Trimming left V 4 bases short and J 8 bases short, with 14 bases between. The CDR3 totals 13 residues. Germline lookup yields CDR1 SNHLY and CDR2 FYNNEI. CDR3 protein: CASSVRERRGYTF. The CDR3 DNA reads TGTGCCAGCAGTGTAAGGGAGCGGAGGGGCTACACCTTC. Based on the CDR3 plus reference TRBV2 and TRBJ1-2, the full variable domain is EPEVTQTPSHQVTQMGQEVILRCVPISNHLYFYWYRQILGQKVEFLVSFYNNEISEKSEIFDDQFSVERPDGSNFTLKIRSTKLEDSAMYFCASSVRERRGYTFGSGTRLTVV.

The V and J genes are TRBV7-2 and TRBJ1-1, with TRBD1 matching over 8 bases. CDR3 length equals 11 residues. After removal of 4 bases from V and 10 bases from J, the junction contained 2 bases not matched to a gene. Germline CDR1 and CDR2: SGHTA and FQGNSA. CDR3 sequence: CASSSDRGAFF. The CDR3 DNA follows: TGTGCCAGCAGCTCCGACAGGGGAGCTTTCTTT.

This clone appeared once. This chain connects TRBV12-5 to TRBJ2-1; D ambiguous. In germline, CDR1 is LGHNT, CDR2 FRNRAP. Trimming shortened V by 5 bases and J by 0 bases, and 17 bases separated the two germline ends. CDR3 length equals 17 residues. The CDR3 sequence: CASGNHRSGYSYNEQFF. The CDR3 nucleotides are TGTGCTAGTGGTAACCACCGTTCAGGTTACTCCTACAATGAGCAGTTCTTC. Full variable domain (missing parts from reference TRBV12-5 and TRBJ2-1): DARVTQTPRHKVTEMGQEVTMRCQPILGHNTVFWYRQTMMQGLELLAYFRNRAPLDDSGMPKDRFSAEMPDATLATLKIQPSEPRDSAVYFCASGNHRSGYSYNEQFFGPGTRLTVL.

This clone turned up a few times. The rearrangement joins TRBV27 to TRBJ2-5, with D maybe TRBD2 (5 bases). This CDR3 contains 13 residues. V gave up 6 bases and J gave up 5 bases, with 13 bases separating them. CDR1 MNHEY and CDR2 SMNVEV come from the germline V gene (reference sequence). CDR3 sequence: CASSGDQWETQYF. CDR3 DNA: TGTGCCAGCAGCGGGGATCAGTGGGAGACCCAGTACTTC.

The CDR3 region is CARSFGQEATNEKLFF. The CDR3 DNA sequence: TGTGCCAGAAGCTTTGGACAGGAGGCAACTAATGAAAAACTGTTTTTT. The chain is built from TRBV5-3 and TRBJ1-4; TRBD1 matches 7 bases. TRBV5-3 is an ORF; its function is uncertain. The CDR3 consists of 16 residues. V was clipped by 2 bases and J by 0 bases; unmatched bases: 4.

There are a few counts of this clone. The chain joins TRBV25-1 to TRBJ1-6, with D perhaps TRBD1 (5 bases). V was pared by 6 bases and J by 6 bases, with 15 bases between. In germline, CDR1 is MGHDK, CDR2 SYGVNS. The CDR3 runs to 15 residues. The CDR3 reads CASSPSRGINSPLHF. The CDR3 DNA reads TGTGCCAGCAGCCCGAGTAGGGGAATTAATTCACCCCTCCACTTT.

The chain carries TRBV5-1 and TRBJ1-2, with D tentatively TRBD1 (5 bases). The germline V gene encodes CDR1 SGHRS and CDR2 YFSETQ. Trimming stripped 0 bases from V and 8 bases from J, with 14 bases between. This CDR3 region has 14 residues. This CDR3 reads CASSLAPGSRGYTF. The CDR3 nucleotides are TGCGCCAGCAGCTTGGCCCCAGGGTCAAGAGGCTACACCTTC.

The chain is built from TRBV18 and TRBJ1-1, with 9 bases lining up with TRBD1. CDR3 length: 15 amino acids. V shed 3 bases and J 5 bases; nucleotides not matched to a gene: 7. From germline, CDR1 is KGHSH and CDR2 LQKENI. This CDR3 reads CASSPSQGAGTEAFF. The CDR3 coding sequence is TGTGCCAGCTCACCGTCACAGGGGGCGGGGACTGAAGCTTTCTTT. Using reference TRBV18 and TRBJ1-1 for the parts outside the CDR3, the full variable domain is NAGVMQNPRHLVRRRGQEARLRCSPMKGHSHVYWYRQLPEEGLKFMVYLQKENIIDESGMPKERFSAEFPKEGPSILRIQQVVRGDSAAYFCASSPSQGAGTEAFFGQGTRLTVV.

This clone has just one count. The chain combines TRBV2 with TRBJ1-2, with 8 bases identical to TRBD1. Per germline, CDR1 SNHLY and CDR2 FYNNEI. The CDR3 consists of 17 residues. The trim removed 2 bases at V and 4 bases at J, leaving 12 bases unmatched. The CDR3 spells CASSEIAALTGVYGYTF. DNA for the CDR3: TGTGCCAGCAGTGAAATTGCGGCCCTGACAGGGGTCTATGGCTACACCTTC.

The chain combines TRBV25-1 with TRBJ1-2; D not resolved. CDR3 length: 14 amino acids. Trimming took 1 base from V and 8 from J, leaving 14 bases between them. The germline V gene has CDR1 MGHDK and CDR2 SYGVNS. CDR3 in amino acids: CASSEFSGAGGYTF. CDR3 in DNA: TGTGCCAGCAGTGAATTCTCGGGTGCGGGAGGCTACACCTTC.

The genes are TRBV27 and TRBJ2-7; 7 bases line up with TRBD2. Germline-derived CDR1 and CDR2 are MNHEY and SMNVEV (reference sequence). The CDR3 extends over 15 amino acids. V lost 3 bases to trimming and J lost 3 bases; unmatched junction nucleotides: 8. In nucleotides, the CDR3 is TGTGCCAGCAGTTTTATACTTAGCGGGCTCTACGAGCAGTACTTC. Its protein product is CASSFILSGLYEQYF.

The chain recombines TRBV30 with TRBJ2-1; 9 bases align to TRBD2. V lost 2 bases to trimming and J lost 4 bases; unmatched junction nucleotides: 3. The CDR3 spans 14 residues. Germline assignment: CDR1 GTSNPN and CDR2 SVGIG (reference sequence). The chain's CDR3 is CAWSHSGGYNEQFF. Here the CDR3 DNA reads TGTGCCTGGAGTCATAGCGGGGGATACAATGAGCAGTTCTTC.

J is TRBJ1-2 and V is TRBV5-1, with D possibly matching TRBD1 (5 bases). Germline lookup yields CDR1 SGHRS and CDR2 YFSETQ. This CDR3 contains 12 residues. Trimming shortened V by 4 bases and J by 7 bases, and 11 bases separated the two germline ends. The CDR3 nucleotides are TGCGCCAGCAGCCCGACAGAGATTGGCTACACCTTC. This gives the protein CASSPTEIGYTF.